The 24 T cell receptor beta chains reported below all come from one sample, sequenced in a study of technical replicates of blood from a handful of donors. Assay: immunoSEQ multiplex PCR; the TCRdb copy retains only in-frame clones and omits some. The sample lists about 90,000 clones, roughly 92% occurring once. Sequencing used T cells isolated from PBMCs. Receptors were obtained from a human donor in good health.

A word on this clone: This specimen includes other DNA sequences encoding the same CDR3. The chain uses TRBV4-1 and TRBJ1-1, with D uncertain. V lost 3 bases and J lost 5, with 16 bases in between. This CDR3 is built from 15 residues. Germline V CDR1 and CDR2: MGHRA, YSYEKL. CDR3 amino acids: CASSHDGNGNTEAFF. CDR3 nucleotide sequence: TGCGCCAGCAGCCATGACGGGAATGGGAATACTGAAGCTTTCTTT.

This clone was picked up one time. This chain links TRBV18 with TRBJ1-2; no definite D call. The CDR3 covers 15 residues. V lost 0 bases to trimming and J lost 5 bases, with 13 bases between them. Germline V gives CDR1 KGHSH, CDR2 LQKENI. The CDR3 DNA sequence: TGTGCCAGCTCACCACCGTCCGGGATTGGATATGGCTACACCTTC. It encodes CASSPPSGIGYGYTF.

The V call is TRBV11-2, the J call TRBJ1-4; D remains ambiguous. V lost 5 bases to trimming and J lost 7 bases, with 17 bases between them. Per germline, CDR1 SGHAT and CDR2 FQNNGV. This CDR3 has 15 residues. The CDR3 DNA follows: TGTGCCAGCAGCCAAGAGACCGAAGGGAGTGAAAAACTGTTTTTT. Encoded protein: CASSQETEGSEKLFF. Filled out from reference TRBV11-2 and TRBJ1-4, the complete variable domain reads EAGVAQSPRYKIIEKRQSVAFWCNPISGHATLYWYQQILGQGPKLLIQFQNNGVVDDSQLPKDRFSAERLKGVDSTLKIQPAKLEDSAVYLCASSQETEGSEKLFFGSGTQLSVL.

The V call is TRBV7-9, the J call TRBJ2-1, with 7 bases that match TRBD1. Losses at the gene ends were 0 bases for V and 9 bases for J; bases not matched to a gene: 11. The CDR3 has 16 residues. Germline-derived CDR1 and CDR2 are SEHNR and FQNEAQ (reference sequence). CDR3 amino acids: CASSLAVRGQVTEQFF. The CDR3 region has the DNA TGTGCCAGCAGCTTAGCGGTTAGGGGGCAAGTTACTGAGCAGTTCTTC.

The rearrangement links TRBV29-1 to TRBJ2-3; no clear D gene. CDR3 length: 11 amino acids. The V gene's germline CDR1 is SQVTM and CDR2 ANQGSEA. Trimming took 7 bases from V and 6 from J, leaving 11 bases between them. The CDR3 protein is CSGEDSDTQYF. CDR3 nucleotide sequence: TGCAGCGGGGAAGACTCGGATACGCAGTATTTT.

The chain employs TRBV27 and TRBJ2-1; TRBD1 matches at 9 bases. The CDR3 covers 14 residues. The trim removed 5 bases at V and 5 bases at J, leaving 4 bases unmatched. From germline, CDR1 is MNHEY and CDR2 SMNVEV (reference sequence). CDR3 sequence: CASSMTGGNNEQFF. Here the CDR3 DNA reads TGTGCCAGCAGTATGACAGGGGGGAACAATGAGCAGTTCTTC.

The rearrangement links TRBV5-6 to TRBJ2-7, with 8 nucleotides matching TRBD2. The CDR3 totals 14 residues. Germline V gene data show CDR1 as SGHDT and CDR2 as YYEEEE. The V segment lost 5 bases and the J segment 6 bases; nucleotides outside the gene matches: 10. CDR3 nucleotide sequence: TGTGCCAGCAGAGGGAGCGGGAGTATTCCCGAGCAGTACTTC. Translated: CASRGSGSIPEQYF.

The rearrangement links TRBV29-1 to TRBJ2-5; 9 nucleotides match TRBD1. The CDR3 totals 15 residues. Germline-derived CDR1 and CDR2 are SQVTM and ANQGSEA. Trimming at V came to 6 bases and at J to 3 bases, leaving 11 bases not matched to a gene. The DNA for the CDR3 is TGCAGCGTCAAGAATTACAGGGGGCGGGAAGAGACCCAGTACTTC. Its translation: CSVKNYRGREETQYF.

This chain links TRBV5-4 with TRBJ1-2, with TRBD1 matching over 7 bases. Germline values: CDR1 SGHNT, CDR2 YYREEE (reference sequence). V dropped 0 bases and J dropped 4; count of bases not matched to a gene: 6. The length of the CDR3 is 15 residues. CDR3 sequence: CASSLESTGLYGYTF. The CDR3 DNA reads TGTGCCAGCAGCTTGGAATCGACAGGGCTCTATGGCTACACCTTC.

The chain employs TRBV27 and TRBJ2-7, with 7 bases identical to TRBD1. Germline V gives CDR1 MNHEY, CDR2 SMNVEV (reference sequence). This CDR3 spans 15 amino acids. Trimming cost V 2 bases and J 0 bases; bases outside gene matches: 4. The CDR3 sequence: CASSLRGPFSYEQYF. DNA for the CDR3: TGTGCCAGCAGTTTAAGGGGGCCTTTCTCCTACGAGCAGTACTTC.

CDR3: CASSQDLTDTQYF. The CDR3 coding sequence is TGCGCCAGCAGCCAAGACCTCACAGATACGCAGTATTTT. This chain connects TRBV4-1 to TRBJ2-3; D is ambiguous. The CDR3 has 13 amino acids. Deletions cut 0 bases from V and 2 bases from J, with 3 bases between. The germline V gene has CDR1 MGHRA and CDR2 YSYEKL.

The chain is built from TRBV27 and TRBJ1-4; 7 bases match TRBD1. The trim removed 2 bases at V and 5 bases at J, leaving 5 bases unmatched. Germline assignment: CDR1 MNHEY and CDR2 SMNVEV (reference sequence). This CDR3 is 15 amino acids long. The CDR3 reads CASSLMTGQNEKLFF. In nucleotides, the CDR3 is TGTGCCAGCAGTTTAATGACAGGGCAGAATGAAAAACTGTTTTTT.

The V and J genes are TRBV6-1 and TRBJ2-1; tentatively, D is TRBD2 (6 bases). Germline loops: CDR1 MNHNS, CDR2 SASEGT. V was pared by 2 bases and J by 9 bases, with 8 bases between. The CDR3 has 12 amino acids. The DNA of the CDR3 is TGTGCCAGCAGTGAAAGGGGAGGTGAGCAGTTCTTC. This sequence encodes CASSERGGEQFF.

This clone was seen just once. The J gene is TRBJ2-7, the V gene TRBV19, with 7 positions matching TRBD1. With 5 bases clipped from V and 2 bases from J, the junction kept 12 bases outside the gene matches. This CDR3 is 16 amino acids long. CDR1 LNHDA and CDR2 SQIVND come from the germline V gene (reference sequence). The CDR3 DNA sequence: TGTGCCAGTAGTGTGAGGGACAGCCTCCCTCCCTACGAGCAGTACTTC. Its translation: CASSVRDSLPPYEQYF.

The chain joins TRBV5-4 to TRBJ1-2, with a tentative D call TRBD1 (6 bases). The V end was cut by 6 bases, the J end by 2 bases, with 17 bases between. Germline lookup yields CDR1 SGHNT and CDR2 YYREEE (reference sequence). CDR3 length: 15 residues. The CDR3 coding sequence is TGTGCCAGCACCATCGGGGGGCTAGGCAACTATGGCTACACCTTC. Protein: CASTIGGLGNYGYTF.

The J gene is TRBJ2-7, the V gene TRBV18, with D perhaps matching TRBD2 (5 bases). Germline values: CDR1 KGHSH, CDR2 LQKENI. Trimming pared 5 bases from V and 3 bases from J, leaving 17 bases between. The length of the CDR3 is 15 residues. This CDR3 is CASSMDGVRVYEQYF. The CDR3 DNA sequence: TGTGCCAGCTCAATGGACGGGGTGCGGGTCTACGAGCAGTACTTC.

The chain combines TRBV6-1 with TRBJ2-5; TRBD1 matches at 7 bases. With 2 bases clipped from V and 1 base from J, the junction kept 10 bases outside the gene matches. This CDR3 is built from 17 residues. Germline loops: CDR1 MNHNS, CDR2 SASEGT. CDR3 nucleotides: TGTGCCAGCAGTGAAAGGATGGGGACAGACCTCCAAGAGACCCAGTACTTC. Translated: CASSERMGTDLQETQYF.

This chain links TRBV29-1 with TRBJ2-3, with 7 positions matching TRBD2. The junction had 7 bases not matched to a gene; V was cut back by 4 bases and J by 0 bases. The CDR3 length is 15 residues. CDR1 and CDR2 from the germline V gene are SQVTM and ANQGSEA. CDR3 in DNA: TGCAGCGTTGGCCGGGGGGAATCTAGCACAGATACGCAGTATTTT. Its protein is CSVGRGESSTDTQYF.

The chain has TRBV7-6 and TRBJ2-3, with 10 bases that match TRBD2. J gave up 2 bases and V 4 bases, and 15 bases lay outside the gene matches. This CDR3 is 19 amino acids long. Looked up from germline, CDR1 is SGHVS and CDR2 is FNYEAQ. In nucleotides, the CDR3 is TGTGCCAGCAGCTCCAGTCCCCCGGGACTAGCGACTTTCACAGATACGCAGTATTTT. It translates to CASSSSPPGLATFTDTQYF.

This clone was found once. The V gene is TRBV7-9, the J gene TRBJ2-1, with TRBD2 matching over 8 bases. CDR1 SEHNR and CDR2 FQNEAQ come from the germline V gene (reference sequence). V shed 8 bases and J 7 bases; nucleotides not matched to a gene: 19. The CDR3 runs 17 residues. CDR3 region: CASWRPESGRNRNEQFF. The CDR3 bases are TGTGCCAGCTGGAGGCCCGAAAGCGGGAGAAACCGGAATGAGCAGTTCTTC.

The rearrangement links TRBV27 to TRBJ1-2; D is possibly TRBD1 (6 bases). The germline CDR1 and CDR2 sequences are MNHEY and SMNVEV (reference sequence). The CDR3 spans 14 residues. Trimming took off 5 bases at V and 5 bases at J, with 15 bases between the two ends. This CDR3 is CASSKVAGAYGYTF. Written as DNA, the CDR3 is TGTGCCAGCAGTAAGGTAGCAGGGGCGTATGGCTACACCTTC.

The J gene is TRBJ1-3, the V gene TRBV5-6; D not certain. The germline gives CDR1 SGHDT, CDR2 YYEEEE. The CDR3 is 13 amino acids. V lost 2 bases and J 8 bases, leaving 11 bases between the germline ends. The CDR3 DNA follows: TGTGCCAGCAGCTTTGAGGCTTTCGACACCATATATTTT. Its protein product is CASSFEAFDTIYF.

The chain carries TRBV28 and TRBJ2-2; D unresolved. This CDR3 spans 13 amino acids. Trimming cost V 6 bases and J 6 bases, with 11 bases left between them. Germline V CDR1 and CDR2: MDHEN, SYDVKM. The CDR3 loop reads CASSFLGSGELFF. The CDR3 bases are TGTGCCAGCAGCTTCCTAGGTTCCGGGGAGCTGTTTTTT.

This chain joins TRBV10-1 and TRBJ2-1; 12 bases map to TRBD2. The CDR3 is 13 residues long. The V gene's germline CDR1 is WNHNN and CDR2 SYGVQD (reference sequence). After removal of 8 bases from V and 9 bases from J, the junction contained 5 bases not matched to a gene. The CDR3 sequence is CASPSGGAGEQFF. The CDR3 nucleotides read TGCGCCAGCCCTAGCGGGGGGGCAGGTGAGCAGTTCTTC.